Shown below are 32 T cell receptor beta chains from a single sample sequenced in a study of Ad26.COV2.S vaccination and SARS-CoV-2 variants (TCRdb year 2021). What this sample's treatment or condition label stands for: 15 to 20 received Ad26.COV2.S at low or high dose, single or two shots; about 5 received placebo; per-sample allocation not given. Repertoires of vaccine and placebo recipients were sequenced from samples collected on day 63 after the first injection. Libraries were prepared through the immunoSEQ multiplex PCR assay. TCRdb re-hosts the immuneACCESS table, in-frame sequences only. Its copies lack some clones; in the studies checked, an unresolved V gene accounts for under half of them, and the cause for the rest is not known. The sample table holds about 350,000 clones, of which approximately 90% were seen once. Approximately 4.5% of the sample goes to the ten largest clones. The material sequenced was peripheral blood, taken in a trial of Ad26.COV2.S vaccine versus placebo. The receptors stem from a person between 18 and 59 years old who received the Ad26.COV2.S COVID-19 vaccine or a placebo.

The V gene is TRBV7-2, the J gene TRBJ1-2; D is unclear. Germline V gives CDR1 SGHTA, CDR2 FQGNSA. The CDR3 is 15 residues long. With 1 base removed from V and 9 bases from J, the gap between germline ends came to 18 bases. The CDR3: CASSLEGGRRFRYTF. The DNA for the CDR3 is TGTGCCAGCAGCTTAGAGGGTGGCAGGCGGTTCCGCTACACCTTC. Complete variable domain (other parts from reference TRBV7-2 and TRBJ1-2): GAGVSQSPSNKVTEKGKDVELRCDPISGHTALYWYRQSLGQGLEFLIYFQGNSAPDKSGLPSDRFSAERTGGSVSTLTIQRTQQEDSAVYLCASSLEGGRRFRYTFGSGTRLTVV.

The chain couples TRBV5-4 to TRBJ1-3; D possibly corresponds to TRBD1 (6 bases). Germline values: CDR1 SGHNT, CDR2 YYREEE (reference sequence). The CDR3 runs to 14 residues. The V end lost 4 bases, the J end lost 4 bases, and 12 bases lay between the germline ends. CDR3 coding DNA: TGTGCCAGCAGCAACAGGGTAACCGGAAACACCATATATTTT. Amino acid sequence: CASSNRVTGNTIYF.

V usage is TRBV9 and J usage is TRBJ2-1, with D maybe TRBD1 (6 bases). The CDR3 spans 14 residues. Germline values: CDR1 SGDLS, CDR2 YYNGEE. Trimming took 4 bases from V and 1 from J, leaving 9 bases between them. The CDR3 spells CASSTGISYNEQFF. The DNA of the CDR3 is TGTGCCAGCAGCACAGGGATATCCTACAATGAGCAGTTCTTC.

On this clone itself: Other DNA sequences in this sample translate to the same CDR3. The chain combines TRBV28 with TRBJ1-6; D not resolved. Germline V gene sequence: CDR1 MDHEN, CDR2 SYDVKM. The CDR3 has 13 residues. Trimming stripped 5 bases from V and 6 bases from J, with 8 bases between. In DNA form, the CDR3 reads TGTGCCAGCAGTCGAACCGGTAATTCACCCCTCCACTTT. This codes for CASSRTGNSPLHF.

The genes are TRBV7-3 and TRBJ1-5; D may be TRBD1 (5 bases). CDR1 is SGHTA and CDR2 is FQGTGA in the germline V gene. The CDR3 is 17 residues long. Between the trimmed V and J ends, which lost 6 bases and 3 bases, there was a span of 21 bases. CDR3 in amino acids: CASSTHLREGSNQPQHF. CDR3 DNA: TGTGCCAGCAGTACCCATTTGCGGGAGGGGTCCAATCAGCCCCAGCATTTT.

The chain couples TRBV19 to TRBJ2-4; D perhaps matches TRBD2 (5 bases). This CDR3 has 14 amino acids. The V gene's germline CDR1 is LNHDA and CDR2 SQIVND (reference sequence). Trimming cost V 7 bases and J 3 bases, with 13 bases left between them. This CDR3 reads CASNSVAGKNIQYF. Here the CDR3 DNA reads TGTGCCAGTAACTCGGTCGCGGGCAAAAACATTCAGTACTTC.

The genes are TRBV10-3 and TRBJ2-7; weak D call: TRBD2 (6 bases). CDR3 length: 22 amino acids. The V end was cut by 0 bases, the J end by 6 bases, with 36 bases between. Per the germline V gene, CDR1 is ENHRY and CDR2 is SYGVKD. DNA of the CDR3: TGTGCCATCAGTGAGTCAACCCCAAGGTGGGGTTTGCGGGAAAGCATCGTCCTCGAGCAGTACTTC. As protein: CAISESTPRWGLRESIVLEQYF.

The chain has TRBV5-1 and TRBJ1-4; 8 bases are shared with TRBD1. The CDR3 has 14 residues. The junction had 6 bases not matched to a gene; V was cut back by 4 bases and J by 7 bases. Germline values: CDR1 SGHRS, CDR2 YFSETQ. The CDR3 loop reads CASSETGGAEKLFF. The CDR3 DNA sequence: TGCGCCAGCAGCGAAACAGGGGGAGCTGAAAAACTGTTTTTT.

The gene calls are TRBV29-1 and TRBJ2-3; 8 bases are a match to TRBD1. V lost 0 bases, J lost 4 bases, and 12 bases stayed unmatched. The CDR3 has 17 residues. CDR1 and CDR2 (germline): SQVTM, ANQGSEA. The CDR3 DNA sequence: TGCAGCGTTGAAGATCTCCAGGGGGCAACTATCTCAGATACGCAGTATTTT. It codes for CSVEDLQGATISDTQYF.

The rearrangement links TRBV7-8 to TRBJ2-5; 8 positions match TRBD1. The CDR3 runs 16 residues. Germline CDR1 reads SGHVS; CDR2 reads FQNEAQ. The J segment lost 5 bases and the V segment lost 1 base, leaving 9 bases of the junction unmatched. DNA for the CDR3: TGTGCCAGCAGCTTAGTGGCAGGGGGCTCGCAGGAGACCCAGTACTTC. It translates to CASSLVAGGSQETQYF.

The V gene is TRBV12-3 or TRBV12-4, the J gene TRBJ2-7, with D unresolved. The germline V and J ends were trimmed by 6 bases and 9 bases, with 18 bases remaining between them. The CDR3 has 13 amino acids. The CDR3 region is CASRSGITTRQYF. CDR3 bases: TGTGCCAGCAGGAGTGGGATAACTACGAGGCAGTACTTC.

V usage is TRBV28 and J usage is TRBJ2-1; possibly TRBD1 or TRBD2 for D (5 bases each). V dropped 4 bases and J dropped 8 bases, with 9 bases sitting between them. The length of the CDR3 is 12 residues. Germline V gene data show CDR1 as MDHEN and CDR2 as SYDVKM. The CDR3 spells CASSWGMDEQFF. In DNA, the CDR3 is TGTGCCAGCAGTTGGGGGATGGATGAGCAGTTCTTC.

The chain is built from TRBV2 and TRBJ1-4; D is perhaps TRBD1 (5 bases). The CDR3 is made up of 13 amino acids. V was trimmed by 3 bases and J by 8 bases, leaving 10 bases between them. The germline CDR1 and CDR2 sequences are SNHLY and FYNNEI. CDR3 loop: CASSDQGREKLFF. CDR3 in DNA: TGTGCCAGCAGTGACCAGGGACGGGAAAAACTGTTTTTT.

The chain joins TRBV10-3 to TRBJ2-7; no clear D. Trimming stripped 0 bases from V and 7 bases from J, with 10 bases between. The CDR3 is 13 residues long. The germline CDR1 and CDR2 sequences are ENHRY and SYGVKD. Written as DNA, the CDR3 is TGTGCCATCAGTGAGTCGGGAACACCAGAGCAGTACTTC. This gives the protein CAISESGTPEQYF.

This chain joins TRBV27 and TRBJ1-5; tentatively, D is TRBD1 (5 bases). CDR3 length: 17 amino acids. The V end was cut by 5 bases, the J end by 1 base, with 18 bases between. CDR1 is MNHEY, CDR2 SMNVEV, per germline (reference sequence). The CDR3 DNA reads as TGTGCCAGCAGTCTAGGGGCAGGGAAGGGAAGCAATCAGCCCCAGCATTTT. Amino acids: CASSLGAGKGSNQPQHF.

The V and J genes are TRBV7-2 and TRBJ1-5; D is possibly TRBD1 (6 bases). This CDR3 is 14 amino acids long. Looked up from germline, CDR1 is SGHTA and CDR2 is FQGNSA. V gave up 2 bases and J gave up 4 bases, with 9 bases separating them. CDR3 region: CASSLNRANQPQHF. As DNA, the CDR3 is TGTGCCAGCAGCTTAAACAGGGCTAATCAGCCCCAGCATTTT.

The chain uses TRBV29-1 and TRBJ2-5; D not certain. CDR3 length: 12 residues. V was cut by 1 base and J by 0 bases, with 3 bases left in between. Germline-derived CDR1 and CDR2 are SQVTM and ANQGSEA. The CDR3 here is CSVEGYQETQYF. CDR3 nucleotides: TGCAGCGTTGAAGGGTACCAAGAGACCCAGTACTTC.

For this clone: Other nucleotide sequences in the sample specify the same CDR3. V and J are TRBV6-6 and TRBJ1-1; TRBD1 might be the D (5 bases). V lost 2 bases to trimming and J lost 1 base, with 8 bases between them. CDR1 is MNHNY and CDR2 is SVGAGI in the germline V gene (reference sequence). This CDR3 spans 14 amino acids. The CDR3 coding sequence is TGTGCCAGCAGTTACGGGGGGGGGAACACTGAAGCTTTCTTT. Translating it yields CASSYGGGNTEAFF.

The chain is built from TRBV18 and TRBJ2-3, with TRBD1 as a possible D gene (5 bases). CDR1 is KGHSH and CDR2 is LQKENI in the germline V gene. V was pared by 0 bases and J by 0 bases, with 13 bases between. This CDR3 is built from 17 residues. CDR3 amino acids: CASSPPNRQGSTDTQYF. The CDR3 DNA reads as TGTGCCAGCTCACCACCAAACAGGCAGGGAAGCACAGATACGCAGTATTTT.

CDR3 amino acids: CASSLFALSAPLHF. The CDR3 DNA is TGTGCCAGCAGTTTATTTGCCCTCTCGGCACCCCTCCACTTT. The chain couples TRBV27 to TRBJ1-6; D call uncertain. Germline assignment: CDR1 MNHEY and CDR2 SMNVEV (reference sequence). V was clipped by 1 base and J by 11 bases, with 12 bases between them. The CDR3 totals 14 residues.

CDR3 region: CATSRDFNVNTEAFF. The CDR3 DNA is TGTGCCACCAGCAGAGACTTCAATGTGAACACTGAAGCTTTCTTT. V gene TRBV15 combines with J gene TRBJ1-1; D is undetermined. V lost 0 bases, J lost 0 bases, and 8 bases lay in between. Looked up from germline, CDR1 is LNHNV and CDR2 is YYDKDF (reference sequence). This CDR3 has 15 residues.

The chain carries TRBV7-3 and TRBJ1-2; D might be TRBD1 (5 bases). Per the germline V gene, CDR1 is SGHTA and CDR2 is FQGTGA. The CDR3 has 14 residues. With 2 bases removed from V and 6 bases from J, the gap between germline ends came to 13 bases. The CDR3 loop is CASSLSGDMDGYTF. For the CDR3, the DNA is TGTGCCAGCAGCTTATCGGGGGATATGGATGGCTACACCTTC.

This chain joins TRBV7-9 and TRBJ1-5, with 10 bases matching TRBD1. This CDR3 has 14 residues. The junction had 3 bases not matched to a gene; V was cut back by 5 bases and J by 5 bases. Germline loops: CDR1 SEHNR, CDR2 FQNEAQ (reference sequence). The CDR3 sequence: CASSSDRGHQPQHF. Written as DNA, the CDR3 is TGTGCCAGCAGCAGCGACAGGGGGCATCAGCCCCAGCATTTT.

The gene calls are TRBV7-2 and TRBJ1-2; no definite D call. Germline-derived CDR1 and CDR2 are SGHTA and FQGNSA. The CDR3 is made up of 12 amino acids. V gave up 1 base and J gave up 8 bases, with 8 bases separating them. CDR3 bases: TGTGCCAGCAGCTTAGTCCCAGGCGGCTACACCTTC. It yields the protein CASSLVPGGYTF.

Written as DNA, the CDR3 is TGCGCCACAACGATACGAGGGGATAGCACAGATACGCAGTATTTT. Protein: CATTIRGDSTDTQYF. This chain links TRBV5-1 with TRBJ2-3; D tentatively fits TRBD1 or TRBD2 (5 bases each). This CDR3 comprises 15 residues. Trimming removed 9 bases from V and 0 bases from J, with 17 bases in between. Germline CDR1 SGHRS, CDR2 YFSETQ.

The chain uses TRBV5-1 and TRBJ2-1; TRBD1 aligns across 8 bases. The length of the CDR3 is 14 residues. Germline trimming cut 2 bases from V and 6 bases from J; bases unmatched to any gene: 4. Per the germline V gene, CDR1 is SGHRS and CDR2 is YFSETQ. The CDR3 DNA reads as TGCGCCAGCAGCTTCAGGGGGCGCCCCAATGAGCAGTTCTTC. Translated, it gives CASSFRGRPNEQFF.

The rearrangement joins TRBV13 to TRBJ1-2; D is unresolved. Germline V gene lookup returns CDR1 PRHDT and CDR2 FYEKMQ (reference sequence). The CDR3 totals 15 residues. V was clipped by 2 bases and J by 4 bases, with 14 bases between them. CDR3 coding DNA: TGTGCCAGCAGCTTATTCCGGGTCAGGAGCTATGGCTACACCTTC. This gives the protein CASSLFRVRSYGYTF.

The chain carries TRBV29-1 and TRBJ1-2; D uncertain. V was shortened by 1 base and J by 6 bases, with 12 bases between the two germline ends. The CDR3 is 13 amino acids. CDR1 is SQVTM, CDR2 ANQGSEA, per germline. CDR3 nucleotide sequence: TGCAGCGTTGAAGGGATGGAGGGTGATGGCTACACCTTC. It specifies CSVEGMEGDGYTF.

This clone turned up a few times. This chain joins TRBV19 and TRBJ1-5, with 9 bases identical to TRBD1. Per germline, CDR1 LNHDA and CDR2 SQIVND (reference sequence). The CDR3 contains 15 residues. J gave up 2 bases and V 4 bases, and 3 bases lay outside the gene matches. The CDR3 DNA reads as TGTGCCAGTAGTAAGGGACAGGGTGGCAATCAGCCCCAGCATTTT. Translated: CASSKGQGGNQPQHF.

The chain carries TRBV4-2 and TRBJ1-5; D is unresolved. Germline V lookup: CDR1 LGHNA, CDR2 YNFKEQ. The CDR3 covers 13 residues. V lost 1 base and J 2 bases, leaving 3 bases between the germline ends. CDR3 region: CASSQGRNQPQHF. DNA of the CDR3: TGTGCCAGCAGCCAAGGACGCAATCAGCCCCAGCATTTT.

The rearrangement joins TRBV6-2 or TRBV6-3 to TRBJ1-2; D is undetermined. The CDR3 extends over 15 amino acids. Between the trimmed V and J ends, which lost 3 bases and 6 bases, there was a span of 17 bases. Germline V gene lookup returns CDR1 MNHEY and CDR2 SVGEGT. The chain's CDR3 is CASSYATGPSDGYTF. The DNA of the CDR3 is TGTGCCAGCAGTTATGCGACCGGACCGTCGGATGGCTACACCTTC.

Here the CDR3 DNA reads TGTGCCAGCAGCTTAGTCGCTAGCGGGGGGAACCCCAGTCAGTACTTC. As protein: CASSLVASGGNPSQYF. The chain recombines TRBV7-2 with TRBJ2-5, with 11 bases matching TRBD2. CDR1 is SGHTA, CDR2 FQGNSA, per germline. There are 16 residues in the CDR3. V lost 1 base and J lost 11; bases outside the gene matches: 12.